Listed below are T cell receptor beta chains from one sample, sequenced in a study of identical twins. TCRdb redid the calling of the 5' RACE reads with MiXCR, one entry per CDR3 protein. Among under 800,000 distinct CDR3 sequences, around 20% were seen once, and the ten largest hold 4% to 5.5%. The same specimen was also included in a second study, on T cells expressing NK-cell markers.

Sequencing was done on a sample of PBMCs. The receptors shown here come from a woman aged 18-29 years in good health. Both conserved end residues are part of each CDR3.

v_gene	j_gene	CDR3aa
TRBV5-1	TRBJ2-1	CASSSGTGYNEQFF
TRBV20-1	TRBJ2-5	CSAPGGGTQYF
TRBV10-3	TRBJ2-7	CAISEGTVSYEQYF
TRBV27	TRBJ2-3	CASSHKRGSTDTQYF
TRBV18	TRBJ1-3	CASSPDAGNTIYF
TRBV6-5	TRBJ2-2	CASSYKHPANTGELFF
TRBV20-1	TRBJ2-1	CSARAYALAMDGLAGGWVFF
TRBV5-1	TRBJ2-5	CASTRPGGQETQYF
TRBV6-5	TRBJ2-7	CASSYREDSYEQYF
TRBV27	TRBJ1-1	CASSFGGFTEAFF
TRBV20-1	TRBJ1-4	CSALITASNEKLFF
TRBV18	TRBJ2-1	CASSGQVAGNEQFF
TRBV7-6	TRBJ2-3	CASSLAVVLGGNTDTQYF
TRBV6-5	TRBJ2-1	CASSYSRQGPRPTYNEQFF
TRBV2	TRBJ2-7	CASSARAGGVYEQYF
TRBV12-3/TRBV12-4	TRBJ2-5	CASSPPAGAGASYF
TRBV7-2	TRBJ2-1	CASSVNWNEQFF
TRBV12-3/TRBV12-4	TRBJ1-1	CASSSSPQLRAFF
TRBV7-9	TRBJ2-2	CATAGYTGELFF
TRBV6-2/TRBV6-3	TRBJ2-7	CASSPGQRWEQYF
TRBV20-1	TRBJ1-2	CSAFGNNGYTF
TRBV2	TRBJ2-7	CASLRDRGYEQYF
TRBV20-1	TRBJ1-6	CSARDGTANSPLHF
TRBV20-1	TRBJ2-3	CSARAGTSLADTQYF
TRBV5-1	TRBJ1-1	CASSLGWTVEAFF
TRBV12-3/TRBV12-4	TRBJ1-1	CASSLGQGSSGTEAFF
TRBV11-2	TRBJ2-2	CASSLLADTGELFF
TRBV12-3/TRBV12-4	TRBJ2-7	CASSVRRAASYEQYF
TRBV9	TRBJ2-3	CASSALGAFDTQYF